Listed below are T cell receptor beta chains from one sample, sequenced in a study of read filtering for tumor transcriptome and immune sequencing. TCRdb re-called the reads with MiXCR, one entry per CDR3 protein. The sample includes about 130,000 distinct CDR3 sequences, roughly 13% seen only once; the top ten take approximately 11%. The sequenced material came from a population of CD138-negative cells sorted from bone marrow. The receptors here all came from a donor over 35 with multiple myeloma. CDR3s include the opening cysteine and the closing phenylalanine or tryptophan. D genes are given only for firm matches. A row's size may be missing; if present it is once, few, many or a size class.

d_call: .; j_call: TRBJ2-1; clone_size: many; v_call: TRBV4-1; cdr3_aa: CASSHPRGGEFYNEQFF; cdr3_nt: TGCGCCAGCAGCCATCCGAGGGGGGGGGAATTCTACAATGAGCAGTTCTTC
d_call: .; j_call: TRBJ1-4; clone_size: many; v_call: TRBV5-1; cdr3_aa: CASSSGTNEKLFF; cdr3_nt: TGCGCCAGCAGCTCCGGGACTAATGAAAAACTGTTTTTT
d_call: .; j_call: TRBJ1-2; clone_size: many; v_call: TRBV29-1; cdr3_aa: CSVARPIGRYGYTF; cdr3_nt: TGCAGCGTTGCCCGGCCAATTGGAAGATATGGCTACACCTTC
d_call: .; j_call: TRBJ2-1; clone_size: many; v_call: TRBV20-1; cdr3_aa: CSARDPVRASNEQFF; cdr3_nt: TGCAGTGCTAGAGACCCCGTGAGGGCGTCCAATGAGCAGTTCTTC
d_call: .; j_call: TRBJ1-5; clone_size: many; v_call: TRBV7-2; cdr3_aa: CASSFTSNQPQHF; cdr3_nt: TGTGCCAGCAGCTTTACTAGCAATCAGCCCCAGCATTTT
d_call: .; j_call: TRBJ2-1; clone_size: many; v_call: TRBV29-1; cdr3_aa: CSVEEGQDEQFF; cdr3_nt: TGCAGCGTTGAAGAGGGTCAGGATGAGCAGTTCTTC
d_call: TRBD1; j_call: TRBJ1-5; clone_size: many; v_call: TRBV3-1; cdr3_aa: CASSQTGGDQPQHF; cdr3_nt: TGTGCCAGCAGCCAAACAGGGGGCGATCAGCCCCAGCATTTT
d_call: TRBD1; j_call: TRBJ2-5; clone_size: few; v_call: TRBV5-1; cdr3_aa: CASNHRGLRETQYF; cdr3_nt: TGCGCCAGCAACCACAGGGGGCTGCGAGAGACCCAGTACTTC
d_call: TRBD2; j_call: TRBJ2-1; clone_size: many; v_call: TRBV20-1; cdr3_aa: CSARGLRAGGPGEQFF; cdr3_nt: TGCAGTGCTAGGGGCCTTCGAGCGGGAGGGCCCGGTGAGCAGTTCTTC
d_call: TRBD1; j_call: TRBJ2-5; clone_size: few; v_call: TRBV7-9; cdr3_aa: CASSLARDRGETQYF; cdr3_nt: TGTGCCAGCAGCTTAGCGCGGGACAGGGGAGAGACCCAGTACTTC
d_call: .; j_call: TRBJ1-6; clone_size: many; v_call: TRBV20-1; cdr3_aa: CSASVGGLDSPLHF; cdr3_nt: TGCAGTGCTAGCGTTGGGGGGCTGGATTCACCCCTCCACTTT
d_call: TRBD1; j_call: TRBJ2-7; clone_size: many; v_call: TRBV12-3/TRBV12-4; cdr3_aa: CASKKDRQGSEQYF; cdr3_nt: TGTGCCAGCAAAAAGGATAGACAGGGTTCCGAGCAGTACTTC
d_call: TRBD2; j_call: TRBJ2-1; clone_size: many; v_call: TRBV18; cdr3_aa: CASSATSGNSNEQFF; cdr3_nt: TGTGCCAGCTCAGCAACTAGCGGGAACTCCAATGAGCAGTTCTTC
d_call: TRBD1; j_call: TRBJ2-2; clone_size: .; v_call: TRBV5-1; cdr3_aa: CASSTGDRALNTGELFF; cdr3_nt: TGCGCCAGCAGCACGGGGGACAGGGCTTTGAACACCGGGGAGCTGTTTTTT
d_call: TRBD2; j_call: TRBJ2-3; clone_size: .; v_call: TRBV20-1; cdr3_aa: CSATQGLAGGDSTDTQYF; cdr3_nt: TGCAGTGCTACGCAAGGACTAGCGGGGGGGGATAGCACAGATACGCAGTATTTT
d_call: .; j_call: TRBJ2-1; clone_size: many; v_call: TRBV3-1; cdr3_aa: CASSQAGQYNEQFF; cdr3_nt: TGTGCCAGCAGCCAAGCTGGGCAGTACAATGAGCAGTTCTTC
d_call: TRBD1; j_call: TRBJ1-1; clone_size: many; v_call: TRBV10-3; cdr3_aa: CATNQGGRNTEAFF; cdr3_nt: TGTGCCACCAACCAAGGGGGCCGGAACACTGAAGCTTTCTTT
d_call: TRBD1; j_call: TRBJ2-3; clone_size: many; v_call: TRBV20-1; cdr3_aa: CSGQGPGTGSDTQYF; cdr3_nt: TGCAGCGGACAGGGCCCCGGGACAGGGTCAGATACGCAGTATTTT
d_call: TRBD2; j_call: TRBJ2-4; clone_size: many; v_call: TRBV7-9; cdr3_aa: CASSLTSGKNIQYF; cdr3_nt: TGTGCCAGCAGCCTAACTAGCGGAAAAAACATTCAGTACTTC
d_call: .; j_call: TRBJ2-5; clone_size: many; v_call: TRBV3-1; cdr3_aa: CASSQGDETQYF; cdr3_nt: TGTGCCAGCAGCCAAGGGGACGAGACCCAGTACTTC
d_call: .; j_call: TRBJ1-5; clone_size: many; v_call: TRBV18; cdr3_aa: CASSPDISNQPQHF; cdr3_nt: TGTGCCAGCTCGCCGGATATTAGCAATCAGCCCCAGCATTTT
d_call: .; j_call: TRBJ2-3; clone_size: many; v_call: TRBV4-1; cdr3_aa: CASSHDADTQYF; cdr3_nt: TGCGCCAGCAGCCACGATGCAGATACGCAGTATTTT
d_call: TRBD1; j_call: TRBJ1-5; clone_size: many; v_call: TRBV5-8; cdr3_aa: CASSPGQGAGNQPQHF; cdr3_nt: TGTGCCAGCAGCCCCGGACAGGGGGCTGGCAATCAGCCCCAGCATTTT
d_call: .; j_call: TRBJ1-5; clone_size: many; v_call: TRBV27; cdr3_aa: CASSYREGQPQHF; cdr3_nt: TGTGCCAGCAGTTACAGGGAGGGGCAGCCCCAGCATTTT
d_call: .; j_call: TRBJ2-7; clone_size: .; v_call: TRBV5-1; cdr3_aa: CASSLGLNLGEQYF; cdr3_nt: TGCGCCAGCAGCTTGGGACTGAACCTAGGCGAGCAGTACTTC
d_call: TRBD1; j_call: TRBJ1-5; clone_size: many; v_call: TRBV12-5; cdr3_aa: CASGLGDRGRNQPQHF; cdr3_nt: TGTGCTAGTGGTTTGGGCGACAGGGGGCGAAATCAGCCCCAGCATTTT
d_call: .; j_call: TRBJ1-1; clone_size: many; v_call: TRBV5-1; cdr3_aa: CASSGQLTGLNTEAFF; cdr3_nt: TGCGCCAGCAGCGGACAACTTACAGGGCTGAACACTGAAGCTTTCTTT
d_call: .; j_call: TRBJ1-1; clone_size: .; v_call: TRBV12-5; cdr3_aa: CASGLVVYGGEVISEAFF; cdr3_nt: TGTGCTAGTGGTTTGGTAGTATACGGAGGGGAGGTAATCTCTGAAGCTTTCTTT
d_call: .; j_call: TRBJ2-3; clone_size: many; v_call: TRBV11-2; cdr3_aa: CASSLAGQLTDTQYF; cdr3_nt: TGTGCCAGCAGCTTAGCAGGGCAACTCACAGATACGCAGTATTTT
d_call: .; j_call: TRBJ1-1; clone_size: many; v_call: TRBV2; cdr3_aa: CASSEEAQANTEAFF; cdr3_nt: TGTGCCAGCAGTGAAGAGGCACAGGCGAACACTGAAGCTTTCTTT
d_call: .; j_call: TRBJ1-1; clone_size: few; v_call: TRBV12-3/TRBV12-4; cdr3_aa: CASSLSPILEAFF; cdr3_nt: TGTGCCAGCAGTCTTAGCCCCATACTTGAAGCTTTCTTT
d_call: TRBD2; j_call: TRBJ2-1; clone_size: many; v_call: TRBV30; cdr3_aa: CAGSGAGVSGGGFSEQFF; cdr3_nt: TGTGCCGGCAGTGGGGCGGGCGTCAGCGGGGGGGGTTTCAGTGAGCAGTTCTTC
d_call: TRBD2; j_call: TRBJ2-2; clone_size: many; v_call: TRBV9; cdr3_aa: CASSVDIAGEVTGELFF; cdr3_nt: TGTGCCAGCAGCGTAGATATAGCGGGAGAGGTCACCGGGGAGCTGTTTTTT
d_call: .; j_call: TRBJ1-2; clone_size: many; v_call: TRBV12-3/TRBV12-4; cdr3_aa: CASSLGAEYYGYTF; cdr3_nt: TGTGCCAGCAGTTTGGGGGCAGAGTACTATGGCTACACCTTC
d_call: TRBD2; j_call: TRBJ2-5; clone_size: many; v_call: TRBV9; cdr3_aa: CASSVTSGTETQYF; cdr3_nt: TGTGCCAGCAGCGTGACTAGCGGGACAGAGACCCAGTACTTC
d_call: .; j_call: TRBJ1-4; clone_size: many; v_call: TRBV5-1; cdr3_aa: CASSLGPPTTNEKLFF; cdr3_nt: TGCGCCAGCAGCTTGGGACCGCCGACAACTAATGAAAAACTGTTTTTT